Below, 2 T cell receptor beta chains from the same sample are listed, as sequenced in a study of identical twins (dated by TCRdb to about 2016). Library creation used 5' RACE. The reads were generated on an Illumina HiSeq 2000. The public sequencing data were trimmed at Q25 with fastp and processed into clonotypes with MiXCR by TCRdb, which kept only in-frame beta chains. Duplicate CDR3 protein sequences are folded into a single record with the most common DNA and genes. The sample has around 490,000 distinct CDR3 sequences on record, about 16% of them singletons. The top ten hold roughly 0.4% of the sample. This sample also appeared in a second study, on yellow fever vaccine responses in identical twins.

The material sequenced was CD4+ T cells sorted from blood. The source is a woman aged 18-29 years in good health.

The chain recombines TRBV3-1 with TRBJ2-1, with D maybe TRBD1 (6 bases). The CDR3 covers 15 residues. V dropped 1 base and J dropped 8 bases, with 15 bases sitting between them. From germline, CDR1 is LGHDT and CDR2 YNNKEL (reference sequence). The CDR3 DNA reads TGTGCCAGCAGCCAAGCCGGGACACCTATCGATGAGCAGTTCTTC. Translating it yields CASSQAGTPIDEQFF.

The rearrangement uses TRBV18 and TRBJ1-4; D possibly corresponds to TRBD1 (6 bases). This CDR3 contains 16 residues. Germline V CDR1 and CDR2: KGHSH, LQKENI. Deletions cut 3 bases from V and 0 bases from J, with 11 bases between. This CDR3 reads CASSPGTKSTNEKLFF. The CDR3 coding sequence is TGTGCCAGCTCACCCGGGACAAAATCAACTAATGAAAAACTGTTTTTT.